The 17 T cell receptor beta chains in this list originate from one sample, sequenced in a study of HIV-infected children after antiretroviral therapy interruption. The TCR library was built from RNA with a 3' RACE protocol and unique molecular identifiers. TCRdb called the 3' RACE reads again in MiXCR, with one record for every CDR3 protein. The table lists 70,000 to 90,000 distinct CDR3 sequences, 5.5% to 8.5% of them singletons. Specified treatment: PENTA 11 planned treatment interruption arm or continuous ART arm. Sequencing was performed on CD45RA+ CD4+ T cells from PBMCs, pooled from several time points, taken from a donor given antiretroviral therapy, either interrupted or continuous. Indicated subset: naive CD4+ CD45RA+ CD45RO- T cells. The source is a pool of human donors with HIV.

The V and J genes are TRBV29-1 and TRBJ1-4, with D unresolved. The V end was cut by 7 bases, the J end by 8 bases, with 2 bases between. CDR3 size: 8 residues. Germline V gives CDR1 SQVTM, CDR2 ANQGSEA. CDR3 sequence reads: CSGEKLFF. CDR3 DNA sequence: TGCAGCGGCGAAAAACTGTTTTTT.

V gene TRBV27 combines with J gene TRBJ1-1; 7 bases agree with TRBD1. This CDR3 comprises 13 residues. The germline gives CDR1 MNHEY, CDR2 SMNVEV (reference sequence). After removal of 5 bases from V and 4 bases from J, the junction contained 4 bases not matched to a gene. The CDR3, as DNA: TGTGCCAGCAGTACGACAGGGAGCACTGAAGCTTTCTTT. Translation: CASSTTGSTEAFF.

The chain carries TRBV6-2 or TRBV6-3 and TRBJ2-3, with D possibly matching TRBD2 (5 bases). The germline V gene encodes CDR1 MNHEY and CDR2 SVGEGT. Trimming left V 7 bases short and J 0 bases short, with 14 bases between. This CDR3 region has 15 residues. CDR3 nucleotides: TGTGCCAGCAAGGGCGGGCTTGCTAGCACAGATACGCAGTATTTT. Translation gives CASKGGLASTDTQYF.

This clonotype came up a few times. One junction end disagrees with the germline gene, perhaps due to a read error. CDR3 DNA sequence: TGTGCTAGCACCCGGGGGACTCATAGCACAGATACGCAGTATTTT. Its translation is CASTRGTHSTDTQYF. V usage is TRBV7-7 and J usage is TRBJ2-3; perhaps TRBD2 as D (6 bases). Germline values: CDR1 SSHAT, CDR2 FNYEAQ (reference sequence). The CDR3 runs to 15 residues.

V and J are TRBV5-6 and TRBJ2-7; no firm D call. CDR1 and CDR2 (germline): SGHDT, YYEEEE. The CDR3 has 14 residues. V was cut by 4 bases and J by 3 bases, with 14 bases left in between. CDR3 protein: CASSPGALNYEQYF. Written as DNA, the CDR3 is TGTGCCAGCAGCCCCGGAGCTCTAAACTACGAGCAGTACTTC.

The sample holds many counts of this clonotype. The chain recombines TRBV19 with TRBJ1-5, with 7 bases matching TRBD1. The germline gives CDR1 LNHDA, CDR2 SQIVND (reference sequence). This CDR3 spans 16 amino acids. The trim removed 4 bases at V and 2 bases at J, leaving 8 bases unmatched. In DNA form, the CDR3 reads TGTGCCAGTAGTACAGGACAGGATGCCGGCAATCAGCCCCAGCATTTT. Protein product: CASSTGQDAGNQPQHF.

This clonotype showed up many times. The chain links TRBV20-1 to TRBJ1-3, with D possibly being TRBD1 (5 bases). Germline CDR1 and CDR2: DFQATT and SNEGSKA (reference sequence). The CDR3 extends over 14 amino acids. V was shortened by 5 bases and J by 7 bases, with 18 bases between the two germline ends. Here the CDR3 DNA reads TGCAGTGCTGCCCCCCTCAGGGCTTTGAACACCATATATTTT. Residues: CSAAPLRALNTIYF.

The sample holds many counts of this clonotype. V and J are TRBV15 and TRBJ2-2, with D possibly matching TRBD2 (5 bases). Germline V gives CDR1 LNHNV, CDR2 YYDKDF (reference sequence). The ends were cut back, 1 base at V and 6 bases at J, with 15 bases in the middle. This CDR3 comprises 16 residues. CDR3 loop: CATSRGGVGSAGELFF. The CDR3 DNA follows: TGTGCCACCAGCAGAGGGGGAGTCGGTTCCGCCGGGGAGCTGTTTTTT.

This clonotype has a count of ten or more. The rearrangement joins TRBV28 to TRBJ1-2; 9 bases are shared with TRBD1. The germline gives CDR1 MDHEN, CDR2 SYDVKM. J lost 8 bases, V lost 5 bases, and 21 bases had no gene match. The CDR3 has 18 residues. As DNA, the CDR3 is TGTGCCAGCAGTATCACCCGGCTGCTCCGGGACAGGGCATCGGGCTACACCTTC. Its translation is CASSITRLLRDRASGYTF.

The sample holds many counts of this clonotype. The chain links TRBV3-1 to TRBJ2-5, with TRBD2 matching over 7 bases. V shed 1 base, J shed 1 base, and the junction held 3 bases outside the gene matches. This CDR3 region has 15 residues. Looked up from germline, CDR1 is LGHDT and CDR2 is YNNKEL (reference sequence). The CDR3 DNA reads as TGTGCCAGCAGCCAAGCAAGCGGGACCCAAGAGACCCAGTACTTC. This translates into CASSQASGTQETQYF.

Many counts were recorded for this clonotype. CDR3 sequence: CSASSGADTQYF. The CDR3 bases are TGCAGTGCTTCCAGTGGAGCTGATACGCAGTATTTT. This sequence joins TRBV20-1 and TRBJ2-3; D remains ambiguous. This CDR3 spans 12 amino acids. Germline V gene sequence: CDR1 DFQATT, CDR2 SNEGSKA (reference sequence). Deletions cut 5 bases from V and 6 bases from J, with 12 bases between.

In this sample, this clonotype turned up a few times. The chain uses TRBV2 and TRBJ2-3, with D uncertain. This CDR3 is 12 amino acids long. Germline V gives CDR1 SNHLY, CDR2 FYNNEI. Trimming shortened V by 2 bases and J by 7 bases, and 7 bases separated the two germline ends. CDR3 in DNA: TGTGCCAGCAGTGAACAGACCTATACGCAGTATTTT. This gives the protein CASSEQTYTQYF.

V gene TRBV19 combines with J gene TRBJ1-2; a possible D gene is TRBD1 (5 bases). CDR1 LNHDA and CDR2 SQIVND come from the germline V gene (reference sequence). The CDR3 loop spans 12 amino acids. V was pared by 10 bases and J by 2 bases, with 11 bases between. CDR3 sequence reads: CAIGTENYGYTF. CDR3 nucleotides: TGTGCCATTGGGACGGAAAACTATGGCTACACCTTC.

The chain joins TRBV11-2 to TRBJ2-1; 11 bases map to TRBD2. This CDR3 is 16 amino acids long. The germline V gene encodes CDR1 SGHAT and CDR2 FQNNGV. The trim removed 5 bases at V and 4 bases at J, leaving 7 bases unmatched. The CDR3 region is CASSTKSSGGYNEQFF. CDR3 sequence (DNA): TGTGCCAGCAGCACCAAGTCTAGCGGGGGGTACAATGAGCAGTTCTTC.

This clonotype has a count of ten or more. This chain joins TRBV5-1 and TRBJ2-7; weak D call: TRBD2 (7 bases). Germline V lookup: CDR1 SGHRS, CDR2 YFSETQ. CDR3 length equals 13 residues. V lost 4 bases, J lost 3 bases, and 11 bases lay in between. The CDR3 DNA reads TGCGCCAGCAGCAGGGAGGGGGTCTACGAGCAGTACTTC. This codes for CASSREGVYEQYF.

This clonotype was seen many times. The chain uses TRBV3-1 and TRBJ1-6, with D perhaps TRBD1 (5 bases). CDR3 length equals 15 residues. With 1 base removed from V and 9 bases from J, the gap between germline ends came to 13 bases. Germline V gene sequence: CDR1 LGHDT, CDR2 YNNKEL (reference sequence). DNA for the CDR3: TGTGCCAGCAGCCAAGTCCGGGACCCAATTTCACCCCTCCACTTT. Translation gives CASSQVRDPISPLHF.

The table lists this clonotype with many counts. The J gene is TRBJ2-3, the V gene TRBV6-6, with D maybe TRBD2 (6 bases). V was clipped by 7 bases and J by 1 base, with 15 bases between them. Germline V gene lookup returns CDR1 MNHNY and CDR2 SVGAGI (reference sequence). The CDR3 sequence is 15 residues long. The CDR3 sequence is CASTYWWGGTDTQYF. CDR3 nucleotide sequence: TGTGCCAGCACCTATTGGTGGGGGGGCACAGATACGCAGTATTTT.